Sequencing of this T cell receptor beta chain was carried out in a study of cytomegalovirus exposure and HLA in healthy donors. The CDR3 length is 13 residues. The germline gives CDR1 SGHAT, CDR2 FQNNGV. After removal of 3 bases from V and 4 bases from J, the junction contained 1 base not matched to a gene. A multiplex PCR was run with 60 Vbeta primers and 13 Jbeta primers. Libraries were prepared by immunoSEQ multiplex PCR; TCRdb keeps only in-frame clonotypes and omits some of them. The table shows 120,000 or so clones, with roughly 80% occurring only once. About this clone itself: This specimen includes other DNA sequences encoding the same CDR3.

The TCR was taken from a young man in good health and CMV-seronegative. The sequenced sample was PBMCs. V and J are TRBV11-2 and TRBJ1-2, with 8 nucleotides matching TRBD1. The DNA of the CDR3 is TGTGCCAGCAGCTTGGGACAGGCCTATGGCTACACCTTC. Translating gives CASSLGQAYGYTF.